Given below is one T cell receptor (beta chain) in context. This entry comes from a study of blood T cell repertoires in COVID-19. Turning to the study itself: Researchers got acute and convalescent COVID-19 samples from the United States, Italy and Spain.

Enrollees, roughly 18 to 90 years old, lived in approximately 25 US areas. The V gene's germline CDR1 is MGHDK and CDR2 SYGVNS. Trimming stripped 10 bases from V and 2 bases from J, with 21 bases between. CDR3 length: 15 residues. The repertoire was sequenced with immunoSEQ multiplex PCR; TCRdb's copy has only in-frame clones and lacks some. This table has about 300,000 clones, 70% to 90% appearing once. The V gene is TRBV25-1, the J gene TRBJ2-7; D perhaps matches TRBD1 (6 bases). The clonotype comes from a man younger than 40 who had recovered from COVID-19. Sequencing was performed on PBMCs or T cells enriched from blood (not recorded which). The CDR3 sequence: CATPLNDRTPYEQYF. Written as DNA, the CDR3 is TGTGCCACCCCCCTCAATGACAGGACACCCTACGAGCAGTACTTC.